This TCR beta chain came from a study of shared clonotypes between healthy human individuals. Data came from immunoSEQ multiplex PCR; TCRdb stores just in-frame clones and leaves some out. Among some 900,000 clones listed, approximately 76% were seen once. Study-wide results and limits: Apart from blood, nothing was sampled; tissue repertoires likely differ. Several donors shared about 4.8% of their naive CD4 clonotypes.

With respect to this clone: The antigen is unknown.

Trimming left V 5 bases short and J 7 bases short, with 9 bases between. The length of the CDR3 is 11 residues. Germline lookup yields CDR1 SGHVS and CDR2 FNYEAQ. Only Caucasian adults living in Nashville, Tennessee made up the donor group. The authors divided CD4+ cells into CD45RA+ naive and CD45RA-negative memory subsets. The receptor was derived from a man between 18 and 35 years old in good health. The specimen sequenced was memory CD4+ T cells sorted from blood. Regarding subset: CD45RA-negative fraction. This chain joins TRBV7-6 and TRBJ2-7; D remains ambiguous. CDR3 in amino acids: CASSPVREQYF. The CDR3 DNA reads as TGTGCCAGCAGCCCCGTGAGGGAGCAGTACTTC.